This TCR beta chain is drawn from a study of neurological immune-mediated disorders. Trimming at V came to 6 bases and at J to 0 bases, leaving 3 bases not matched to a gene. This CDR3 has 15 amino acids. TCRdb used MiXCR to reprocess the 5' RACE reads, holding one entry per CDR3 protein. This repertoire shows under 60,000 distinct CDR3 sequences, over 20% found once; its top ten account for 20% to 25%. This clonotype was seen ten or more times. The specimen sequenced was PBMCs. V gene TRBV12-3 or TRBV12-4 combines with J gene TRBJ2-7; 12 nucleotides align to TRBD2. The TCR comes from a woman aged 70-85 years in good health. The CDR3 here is CASRGGLAGSYEQYF. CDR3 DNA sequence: TGTGCCAGCAGGGGGGGACTAGCGGGCTCCTACGAGCAGTACTTC.